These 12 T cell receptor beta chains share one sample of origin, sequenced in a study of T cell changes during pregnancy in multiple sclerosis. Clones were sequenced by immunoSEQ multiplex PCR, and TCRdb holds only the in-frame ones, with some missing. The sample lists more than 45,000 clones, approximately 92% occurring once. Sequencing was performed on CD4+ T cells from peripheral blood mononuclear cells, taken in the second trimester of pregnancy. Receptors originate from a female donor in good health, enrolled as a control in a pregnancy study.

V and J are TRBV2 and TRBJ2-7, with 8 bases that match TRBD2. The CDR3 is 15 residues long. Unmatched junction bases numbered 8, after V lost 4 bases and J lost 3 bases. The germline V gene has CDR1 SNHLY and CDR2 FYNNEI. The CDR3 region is CASSAGAGGGYEQYF. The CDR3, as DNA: TGTGCCAGCAGTGCGGGGGCGGGAGGTGGCTACGAGCAGTACTTC.

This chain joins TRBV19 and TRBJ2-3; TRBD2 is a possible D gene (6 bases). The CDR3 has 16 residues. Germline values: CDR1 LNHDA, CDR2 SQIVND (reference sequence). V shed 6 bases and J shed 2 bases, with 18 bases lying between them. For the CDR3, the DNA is TGTGCCAGTAGGGGACCGGGACTCAGCTACACAGATACGCAGTATTTT. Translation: CASRGPGLSYTDTQYF.

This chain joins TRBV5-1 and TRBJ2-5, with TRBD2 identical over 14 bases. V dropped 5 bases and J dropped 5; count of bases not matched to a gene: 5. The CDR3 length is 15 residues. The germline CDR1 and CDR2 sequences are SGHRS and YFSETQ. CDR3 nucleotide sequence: TGCGCCAGCAGGGGACTAGCGGGAGTGGTGGAGACCCAGTACTTC. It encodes CASRGLAGVVETQYF. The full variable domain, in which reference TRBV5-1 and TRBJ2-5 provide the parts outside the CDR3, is KAGVTQTPRYLIKTRGQQVTLSCSPISGHRSVSWYQQTPGQGLQFLFEYFSETQRNKGNFPGRFSGRQFSNSRSEMNVSTLELGDSALYLCASRGLAGVVETQYFGPGTRLLVL.

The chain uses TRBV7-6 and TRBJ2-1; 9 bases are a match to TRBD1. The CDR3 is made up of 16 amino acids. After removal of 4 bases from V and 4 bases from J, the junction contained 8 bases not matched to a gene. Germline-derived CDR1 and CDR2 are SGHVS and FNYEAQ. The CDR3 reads CASSSVDRGGYNEQFF. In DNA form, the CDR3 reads TGTGCCAGCAGCTCGGTGGACAGGGGAGGTTACAATGAGCAGTTCTTC.

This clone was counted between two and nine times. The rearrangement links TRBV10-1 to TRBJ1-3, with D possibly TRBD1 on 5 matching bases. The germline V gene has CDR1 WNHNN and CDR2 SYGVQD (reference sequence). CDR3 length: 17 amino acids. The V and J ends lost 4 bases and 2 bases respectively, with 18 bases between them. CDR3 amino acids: CASSGSGWEDPGNTIYF. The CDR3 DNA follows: TGCGCCAGCAGTGGATCAGGGTGGGAAGACCCTGGAAACACCATATATTTT.

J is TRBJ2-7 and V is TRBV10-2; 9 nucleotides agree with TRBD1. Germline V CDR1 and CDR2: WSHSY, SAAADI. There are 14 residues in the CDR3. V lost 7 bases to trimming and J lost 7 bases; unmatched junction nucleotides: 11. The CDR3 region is CASTRAGQGGEQYF. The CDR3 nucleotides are TGCGCCAGCACGAGAGCGGGACAGGGTGGAGAGCAGTACTTC.

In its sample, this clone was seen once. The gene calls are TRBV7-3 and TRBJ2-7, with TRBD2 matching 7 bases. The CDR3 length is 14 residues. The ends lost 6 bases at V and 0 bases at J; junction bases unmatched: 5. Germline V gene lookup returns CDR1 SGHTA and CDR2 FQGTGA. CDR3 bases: TGTGCCAGCAGTTCAGCGGGGAGCTCCTACGAGCAGTACTTC. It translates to CASSSAGSSYEQYF.

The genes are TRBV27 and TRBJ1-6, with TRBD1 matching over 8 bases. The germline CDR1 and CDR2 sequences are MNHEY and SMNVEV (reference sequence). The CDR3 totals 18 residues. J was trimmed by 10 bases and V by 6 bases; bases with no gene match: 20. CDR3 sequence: CASSFGLGQGAGLSPLHF. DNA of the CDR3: TGTGCCAGCAGCTTTGGTCTAGGACAGGGAGCCGGTCTGTCACCCCTCCACTTT.

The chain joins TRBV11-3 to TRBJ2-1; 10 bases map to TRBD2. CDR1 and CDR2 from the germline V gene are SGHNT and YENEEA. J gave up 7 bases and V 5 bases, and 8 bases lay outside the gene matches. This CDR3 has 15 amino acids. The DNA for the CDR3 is TGTGCCAGCAGCCCCTCTAGCGGGAGTTTTAATGAGCAGTTCTTC. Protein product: CASSPSSGSFNEQFF.

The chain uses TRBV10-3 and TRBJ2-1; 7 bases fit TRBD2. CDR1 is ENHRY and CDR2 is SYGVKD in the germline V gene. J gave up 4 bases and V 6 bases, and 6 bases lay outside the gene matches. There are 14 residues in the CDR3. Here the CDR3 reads CAISEAGSYNEQFF. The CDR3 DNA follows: TGTGCCATCAGCGAAGCGGGAAGTTACAATGAGCAGTTCTTC.

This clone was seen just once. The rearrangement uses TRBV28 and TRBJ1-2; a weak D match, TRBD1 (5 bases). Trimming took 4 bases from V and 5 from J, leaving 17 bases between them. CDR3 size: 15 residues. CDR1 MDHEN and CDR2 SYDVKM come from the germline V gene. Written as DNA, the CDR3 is TGTGCCAGCAGTTACGGGGGGACTGCCGAGTATGGCTACACCTTC. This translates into CASSYGGTAEYGYTF.

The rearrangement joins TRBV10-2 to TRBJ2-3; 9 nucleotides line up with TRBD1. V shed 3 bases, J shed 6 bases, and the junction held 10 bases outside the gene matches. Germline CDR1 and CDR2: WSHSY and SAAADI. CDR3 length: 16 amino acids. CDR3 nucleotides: TGCGCCAGCAGTGACTTTGGGGACAGGGCCTCCGATACGCAGTATTTT. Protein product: CASSDFGDRASDTQYF.